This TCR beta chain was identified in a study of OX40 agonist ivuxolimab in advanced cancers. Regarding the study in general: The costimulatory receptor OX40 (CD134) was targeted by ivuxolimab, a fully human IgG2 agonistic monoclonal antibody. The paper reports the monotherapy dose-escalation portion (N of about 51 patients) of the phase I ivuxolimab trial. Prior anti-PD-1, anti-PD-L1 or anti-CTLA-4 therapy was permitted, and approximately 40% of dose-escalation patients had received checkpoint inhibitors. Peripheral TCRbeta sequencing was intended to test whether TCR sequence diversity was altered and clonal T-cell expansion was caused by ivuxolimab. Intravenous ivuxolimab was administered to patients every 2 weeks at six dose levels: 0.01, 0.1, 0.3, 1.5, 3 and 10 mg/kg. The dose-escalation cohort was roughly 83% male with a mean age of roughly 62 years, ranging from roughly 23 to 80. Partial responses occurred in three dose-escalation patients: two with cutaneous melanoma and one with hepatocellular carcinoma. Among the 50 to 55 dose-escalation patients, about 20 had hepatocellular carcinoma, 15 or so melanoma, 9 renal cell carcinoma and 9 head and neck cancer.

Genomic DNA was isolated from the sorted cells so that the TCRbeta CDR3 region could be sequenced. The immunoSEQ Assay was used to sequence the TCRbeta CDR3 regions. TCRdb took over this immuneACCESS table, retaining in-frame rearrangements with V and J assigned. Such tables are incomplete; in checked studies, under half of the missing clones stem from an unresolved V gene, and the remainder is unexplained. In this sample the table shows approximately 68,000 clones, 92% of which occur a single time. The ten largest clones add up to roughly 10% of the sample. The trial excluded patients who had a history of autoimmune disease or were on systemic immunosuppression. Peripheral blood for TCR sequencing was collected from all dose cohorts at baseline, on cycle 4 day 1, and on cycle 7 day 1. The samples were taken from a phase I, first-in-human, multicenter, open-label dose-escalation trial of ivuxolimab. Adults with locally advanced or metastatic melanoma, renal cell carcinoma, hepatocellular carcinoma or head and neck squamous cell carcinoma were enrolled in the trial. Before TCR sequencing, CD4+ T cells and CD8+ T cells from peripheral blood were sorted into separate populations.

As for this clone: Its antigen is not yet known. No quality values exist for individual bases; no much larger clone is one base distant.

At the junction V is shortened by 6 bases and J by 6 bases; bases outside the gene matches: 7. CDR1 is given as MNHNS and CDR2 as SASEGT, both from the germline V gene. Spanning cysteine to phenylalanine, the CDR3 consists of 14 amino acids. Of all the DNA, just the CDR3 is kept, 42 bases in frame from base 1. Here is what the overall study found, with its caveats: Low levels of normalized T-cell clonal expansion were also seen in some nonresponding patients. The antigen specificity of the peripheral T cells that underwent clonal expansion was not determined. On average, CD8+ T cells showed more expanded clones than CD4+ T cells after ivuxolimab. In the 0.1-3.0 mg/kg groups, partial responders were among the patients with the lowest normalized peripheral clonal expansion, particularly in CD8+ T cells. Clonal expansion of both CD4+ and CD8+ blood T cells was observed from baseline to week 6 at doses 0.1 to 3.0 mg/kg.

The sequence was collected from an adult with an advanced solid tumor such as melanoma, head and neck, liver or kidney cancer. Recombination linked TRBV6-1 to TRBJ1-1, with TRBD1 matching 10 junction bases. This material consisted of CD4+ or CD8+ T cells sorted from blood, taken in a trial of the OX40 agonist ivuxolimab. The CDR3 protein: CASRDRGSLPEAFF. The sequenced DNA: TGTGCCAGCAGGGACAGGGGGTCCCTTCCTGAAGCTTTCTTT.